This TCR beta chain emerged from a study of T cell repertoires in cytomegalovirus infection. Across the study: Recently identified HLA-C-restricted CMV epitopes were among the peptides used. Public TCR beta signatures indicated both CMV infection and matching HLA type.

This clonotype was observed a few times. Its cognate antigen is unknown. TCRdb reprocessed the reads with MiXCR, giving one entry per CDR3 protein. The repertoire includes a few hundred thousand distinct CDR3 sequences, about 29% of them detected once, and about 19% sits in the top ten. Study-level findings and limits: Clonotypes of TCR beta that were HLA-C-restricted and CMV-specific dominated the ex vivo response. Pooled public TCR beta family frequency picked out CMV carriers with the relevant HLA.

Germline values: CDR1 LNHDA, CDR2 SQIVND (reference sequence). This CDR3 contains 15 residues. Trimming removed 8 bases at V and 3 bases at J, with 17 bases between. This sequence originates from a human donor in good health (CMV status not recorded). Some clones in this sample may be carry-over from other donors' samples. Sequenced here: cultured PBMCs, sampled from culture after CMV antigen stimulation. The rearrangement joins TRBV19 to TRBJ1-5, with D possibly being TRBD1 (6 bases). The CDR3 DNA follows: TGTGCCAGTCTCCCTTTGGGACATACCAATCAGCCCCAGCATTTT. Protein sequence: CASLPLGHTNQPQHF.